These 2 T cell receptor beta chains share one sample of origin, sequenced in a study of beta chain features in type 1 diabetes (dated by TCRdb to about 2018). The library was obtained by the immunoSEQ multiplex PCR assay. The entire isolated RNA was reverse transcribed using the High Capacity cDNA Reverse Transcription Kit, and thus expressed TCRB transcripts were sequenced. TCRdb's version of the immuneACCESS table is confined to in-frame rearrangements and falls short of the full clone set. An unresolved V gene accounts for under half of the shortfall where checked; the remainder is of unknown origin. The sample records some 660,000 clones, about an eighth of which are singletons. Roughly 0.04% of the sample comes from the top ten. Overall results and qualifications from the work: Type 1 diabetes patients showed a moderate but significant shortening of TCRB CDR3 length in all four CD4+ subsets.

No antigens are known for them. The sequenced sample was naive CD4+ T cells from blood. The sample's cell subset or site label, decoded: true naive CD4+ T cells. Source of these receptors: a man aged 18 to 30 with type 1 diabetes.

The chain combines TRBV5-6 with TRBJ1-3; D is unclear. The CDR3 loop spans 14 amino acids. From germline, CDR1 is SGHDT and CDR2 YYEEEE. V lost 1 base to trimming and J lost 8 bases, with 13 bases between them. This CDR3 reads CASSLSGPADTIYF. CDR3 DNA: TGTGCCAGCAGCTTGTCGGGCCCGGCAGACACCATATATTTT.

This clone was detected only a few times. The chain joins TRBV6-6 to TRBJ1-5; 7 bases map to TRBD1. This CDR3 has 14 amino acids. The germline CDR1 and CDR2 sequences are MNHNY and SVGAGI (reference sequence). The V gene end was trimmed by 6 bases and the J gene end by 3 bases; junction bases not matched to a gene: 5. In DNA, the CDR3 is TGTGCCAGCAGGGTCGGGACAGCCAATCAGCCCCAGCATTTT. Its translation: CASRVGTANQPQHF.